Presented here are 9 T cell receptor beta chains from one specimen sequenced in a study of CD8 T cells in ankylosing spondylitis. MiXCR, applied by TCRdb to the 5' RACE reads, yields one record per CDR3 protein. The data show 200,000 to 250,000 distinct CDR3 sequences, 32% seen once. The sequenced sample was blood, either unsorted or a sorted T cell fraction (not recorded which). The receptors originated from a male donor with ankylosing spondylitis or in good health (not recorded which).

This clonotype showed up just a few times. The gene calls are TRBV6-1 and TRBJ2-7; 8 bases are a match to TRBD1. The CDR3 totals 15 residues. Germline V gives CDR1 MNHNS, CDR2 SASEGT. Trimming removed 8 bases from V and 3 bases from J; junction bases left unmatched: 12. CDR3 nucleotides: TGTGCCAGCTCCAGCAGCGACAGGGGATTCTACGAGCAGTACTTC. Translating gives CASSSSDRGFYEQYF.

This clonotype was observed a handful of times. The rearrangement uses TRBV18 and TRBJ1-3; D perhaps matches TRBD1 (5 bases). Germline V CDR1 and CDR2: KGHSH, LQKENI. The CDR3 loop spans 17 amino acids. Trimming took 3 bases from V and 0 from J, leaving 15 bases between them. The CDR3 DNA reads as TGTGCCAGCTCACCCAGGGCAGCCGAAAGCTCTGGAAACACCATATATTTT. This encodes CASSPRAAESSGNTIYF. Full variable domain (outside the CDR3, taken from reference TRBV18 and TRBJ1-3): NAGVMQNPRHLVRRRGQEARLRCSPMKGHSHVYWYRQLPEEGLKFMVYLQKENIIDESGMPKERFSAEFPKEGPSILRIQQVVRGDSAAYFCASSPRAAESSGNTIYFGEGSWLTVV.

In its sample, this clonotype was seen a few times. V is TRBV29-1 and J is TRBJ2-1; weak D call: TRBD1 (6 bases). Germline lookup yields CDR1 SQVTM and CDR2 ANQGSEA. This CDR3 comprises 15 residues. V was shortened by 7 bases and J by 5 bases, with 21 bases between the two germline ends. The CDR3 coding sequence is TGCAGCGCTGACGTGGGAGCAGGGGTGCACAATGAGCAGTTCTTC. It yields the protein CSADVGAGVHNEQFF.

This clonotype was recorded a few times. The gene calls are TRBV9 and TRBJ1-1, with 7 bases lining up with TRBD1. The CDR3 spans 16 residues. V gave up 0 bases and J gave up 3 bases; unmatched junction bases: 8. Germline-derived CDR1 and CDR2 are SGDLS and YYNGEE. CDR3 in DNA: TGTGCCAGCAGCGTAGAGGAGGGGGCAGGGGACACTGAAGCTTTCTTT. This gives the protein CASSVEEGAGDTEAFF.

This clonotype showed up just a few times. V gene TRBV12-3 or TRBV12-4 combines with J gene TRBJ2-5; D not resolved. The V end was cut by 5 bases, the J end by 2 bases, with 9 bases between. CDR3 length equals 13 residues. CDR3 bases: TGTGCCAGCAGTGAATATACTCAAGAGACCCAGTACTTC. This translates into CASSEYTQETQYF.

This clonotype has just a few counts. The gene calls are TRBV7-3 and TRBJ2-5, with a tentative D call TRBD2 (6 bases). The length of the CDR3 is 14 residues. The V gene's germline CDR1 is SGHTA and CDR2 FQGTGA. Trimming cost V 2 bases and J 3 bases, with 10 bases left between them. CDR3 residues: CASSLGRGEETQYF. The CDR3 DNA reads TGTGCCAGCAGCTTAGGGCGCGGGGAAGAGACCCAGTACTTC.

This clonotype occurred a few times. The V gene is TRBV5-1, the J gene TRBJ2-2; D possibly corresponds to TRBD1 (5 bases). The CDR3 covers 16 residues. The ends were cut back, 0 bases at V and 4 bases at J, with 13 bases in the middle. CDR1 is SGHRS, CDR2 YFSETQ, per germline. CDR3 sequence reads: CASSLAAGYGTGELFF. Written as DNA, the CDR3 is TGCGCCAGCAGCTTGGCCGCAGGGTACGGCACCGGGGAGCTGTTTTTT.

The rearrangement links TRBV9 to TRBJ1-1, with unresolved D. CDR1 is SGDLS, CDR2 YYNGEE, per germline. V lost 4 bases and J lost 8, with 15 bases in between. The length of the CDR3 is 13 residues. The chain's CDR3 is CASSPTWTSEAFF. DNA of the CDR3: TGTGCCAGCAGCCCCACTTGGACCTCGGAAGCTTTCTTT. The full variable domain, rest sourced from reference TRBV9 and TRBJ1-1, is DSGVTQTPKHLITATGQRVTLRCSPRSGDLSVYWYQQSLDQGLQFLIQYYNGEERAKGNILERFSAQQFPDLHSELNLSSLELGDSALYFCASSPTWTSEAFFGQGTRLTVV.

This clonotype was seen only a few times. The genes are TRBV30 and TRBJ2-1; 7 bases are shared with TRBD2. The V segment lost 0 bases and the J segment 7 bases; nucleotides outside the gene matches: 3. Looked up from germline, CDR1 is GTSNPN and CDR2 is SVGIG (reference sequence). This CDR3 comprises 13 residues. The CDR3, as DNA: TGTGCCTGGAGTGTGGGCGGGGGAAATGAGCAGTTCTTC. This sequence encodes CAWSVGGGNEQFF.